The entry below describes one TCR beta chain. The sample comes from a study of blood T cell repertoires in COVID-19. Overall study context: Italy, Spain and the United States were the sources of the convalescent and acute COVID-19 samples.

This CDR3 has 15 residues. V was clipped by 2 bases and J by 4 bases; unmatched bases: 7. CDR1 is KGHDR, CDR2 SFDVKD, per germline. Some clones are missing from TCRdb's copy, which holds only in-frame ones; the method was immunoSEQ multiplex PCR. The table lists about 40,000 clones, about three quarters of them singletons. This rearrangement joins TRBV24-1 to TRBJ2-7, with 7 nucleotides matching TRBD1. Material for sequencing was peripheral blood. The source of this sequence is a woman in her 70s with acute or convalescent COVID-19. The CDR3 bases are TGTGCCACCAGTGATTCCCGGACAGGCCTATACGAGCAGTACTTC. The encoded protein is CATSDSRTGLYEQYF.